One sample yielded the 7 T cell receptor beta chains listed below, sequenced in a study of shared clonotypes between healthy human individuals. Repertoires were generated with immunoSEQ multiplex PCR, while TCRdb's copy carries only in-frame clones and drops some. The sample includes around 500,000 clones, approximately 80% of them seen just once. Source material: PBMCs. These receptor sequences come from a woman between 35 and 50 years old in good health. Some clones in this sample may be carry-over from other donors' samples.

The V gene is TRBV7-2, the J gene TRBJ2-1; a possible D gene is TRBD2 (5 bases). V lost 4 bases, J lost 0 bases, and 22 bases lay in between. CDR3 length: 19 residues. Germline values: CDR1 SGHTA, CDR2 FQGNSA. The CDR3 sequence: CASSSYPFRLRTSYNEQFF. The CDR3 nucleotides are TGTGCCAGCAGCTCCTACCCATTCAGACTACGGACCTCCTACAATGAGCAGTTCTTC.

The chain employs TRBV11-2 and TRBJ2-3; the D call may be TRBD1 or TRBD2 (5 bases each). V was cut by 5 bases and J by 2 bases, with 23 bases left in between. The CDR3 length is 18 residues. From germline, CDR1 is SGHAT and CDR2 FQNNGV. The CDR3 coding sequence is TGTGCCAGCAGCACCCCTAGGGACGGCCGAACGAACACAGATACGCAGTATTTT. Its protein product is CASSTPRDGRTNTDTQYF. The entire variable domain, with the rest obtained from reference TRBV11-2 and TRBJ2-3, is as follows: EAGVAQSPRYKIIEKRQSVAFWCNPISGHATLYWYQQILGQGPKLLIQFQNNGVVDDSQLPKDRFSAERLKGVDSTLKIQPAKLEDSAVYLCASSTPRDGRTNTDTQYFGPGTRLTVL.

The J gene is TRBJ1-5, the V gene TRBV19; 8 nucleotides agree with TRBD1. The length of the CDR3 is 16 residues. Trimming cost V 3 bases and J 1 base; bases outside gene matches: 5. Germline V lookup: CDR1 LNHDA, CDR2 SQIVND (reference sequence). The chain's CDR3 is CASSILGQGSNQPQHF. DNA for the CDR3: TGTGCCAGTAGTATCCTCGGACAGGGAAGCAATCAGCCCCAGCATTTT.

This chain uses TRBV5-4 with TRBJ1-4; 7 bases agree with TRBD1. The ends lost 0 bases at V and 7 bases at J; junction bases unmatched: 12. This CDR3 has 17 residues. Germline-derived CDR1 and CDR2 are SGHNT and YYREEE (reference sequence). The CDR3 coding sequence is TGTGCCAGCAGCTTGGGGGGATACAGGGGTAGTTCTGAAAAACTGTTTTTT. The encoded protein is CASSLGGYRGSSEKLFF.

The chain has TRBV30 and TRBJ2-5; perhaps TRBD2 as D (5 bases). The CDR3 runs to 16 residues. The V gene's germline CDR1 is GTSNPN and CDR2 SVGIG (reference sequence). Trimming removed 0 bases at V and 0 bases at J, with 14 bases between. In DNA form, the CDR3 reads TGTGCCTGGAGTGTACCATTAATCGGGAACCAAGAGACCCAGTACTTC. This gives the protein CAWSVPLIGNQETQYF.

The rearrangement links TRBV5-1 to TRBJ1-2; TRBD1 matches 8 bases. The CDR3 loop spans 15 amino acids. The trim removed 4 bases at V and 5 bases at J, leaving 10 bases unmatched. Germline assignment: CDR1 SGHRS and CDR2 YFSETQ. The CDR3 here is CASSAVSGGLYGYTF. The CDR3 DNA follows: TGCGCCAGCAGCGCTGTATCAGGGGGCCTATATGGCTACACCTTC.

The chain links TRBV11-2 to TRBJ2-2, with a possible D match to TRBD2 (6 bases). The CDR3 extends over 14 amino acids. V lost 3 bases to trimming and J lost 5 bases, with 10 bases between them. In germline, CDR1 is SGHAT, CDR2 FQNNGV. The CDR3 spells CASSLGGRTGELFF. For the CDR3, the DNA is TGTGCCAGCAGCTTGGGGGGTAGGACCGGGGAGCTGTTTTTT.